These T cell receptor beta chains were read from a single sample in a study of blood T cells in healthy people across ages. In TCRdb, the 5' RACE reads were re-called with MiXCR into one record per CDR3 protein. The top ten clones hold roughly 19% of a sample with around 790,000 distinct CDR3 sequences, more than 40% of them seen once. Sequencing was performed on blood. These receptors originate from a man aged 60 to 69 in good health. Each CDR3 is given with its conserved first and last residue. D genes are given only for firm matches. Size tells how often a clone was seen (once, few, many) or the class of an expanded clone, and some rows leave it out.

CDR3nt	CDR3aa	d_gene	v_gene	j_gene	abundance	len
TGTGCCAGCAGCCTATCAGGGATCCACCAAGAGACCCAGTACTTC	CASSLSGIHQETQYF	-	TRBV9	TRBJ2-5	-	15
TGTGCCATCAGTGAGTCTCGGGGCGTGGGGAACACTGAAGCTTTCTTT	CAISESRGVGNTEAFF	-	TRBV10-3	TRBJ1-1	-	16
TGCGCCAGCACCCGTAGCGGGGGGGGTCACAATGAGCAGTTCTTC	CASTRSGGGHNEQFF	TRBD2	TRBV5-1	TRBJ2-1	few	15
TGTGCCAGCAGTGGGAAAAATGCAGATACGCAGTATTTT	CASSGKNADTQYF	-	TRBV2	TRBJ2-3	-	13
TGTGCCACCAGTTATCGGGACAGGGCGGATGAAAAACTGTTTTTT	CATSYRDRADEKLFF	TRBD1	TRBV6-1	TRBJ1-4	-	15
TGTGCCAGCAGCGTAGGGAGGATCACCGAGCAGTACTTC	CASSVGRITEQYF	-	TRBV9	TRBJ2-7	once	13
TGCGCCAGCAGCCAAGATCTGGAGAAGGCTAATTCACCCCTCCACTTT	CASSQDLEKANSPLHF	-	TRBV4-1	TRBJ1-6	few	16
TGTGCCAGCAGCGAATTCCGGGGGAATTCACCCCTCCACTTT	CASSEFRGNSPLHF	-	TRBV6-4	TRBJ1-6	-	14
TGTGCCAGCAGCTACCGTGGAGGGGGCGCCTCTAATACGCAGTATTTT	CASSYRGGGASNTQYF	-	TRBV7-9	TRBJ2-3	-	16
TGTGCCAGCAGCTTAGTCCAAGGGGAGACCCAGTACTTC	CASSLVQGETQYF	-	TRBV7-2	TRBJ2-5	-	13
TGCAGTGCTAGAGACAGGGGGGCCTACAATGAGCAGTTCTTC	CSARDRGAYNEQFF	-	TRBV20-1	TRBJ2-1	few	14
TGTGCCAGCAGAAAAGGAACAGGCTACGAGCAGTACTTC	CASRKGTGYEQYF	-	TRBV2	TRBJ2-7	few	13
TGTGCCAGCAGTTCCTACCCTCTGGGGCGGAATTCACCCCTCCACTTT	CASSSYPLGRNSPLHF	-	TRBV6-2/TRBV6-3	TRBJ1-6	-	16
TGTGCCAGCAGGGGGACAGGGAGGGACAATGAGCGGTTCTTC	CASRGTGRDNERFF	TRBD1	TRBV6-2/TRBV6-3	TRBJ2-1	-	14
TGTGCCGCGGGCGACAGGGGTAGCAATCAGCCCCAGCATTTT	CAAGDRGSNQPQHF	TRBD1	TRBV10-3	TRBJ1-5	-	14
TGCAGTGCTAGATCCCCGGGACAGGGGGCCACAGATACGCAGTATTTT	CSARSPGQGATDTQYF	TRBD1	TRBV20-1	TRBJ2-3	-	16
TGTGCCAGCAGTTTTTGGCGGGGGGGAAAGGAGACCCAGTACTTC	CASSFWRGGKETQYF	TRBD2	TRBV6-5	TRBJ2-5	-	15
TGTGCCAGCAGCCCAAGTGGCCATCAGCCCCAGCATTTT	CASSPSGHQPQHF	-	TRBV28	TRBJ1-5	-	13
TGTGCCAGCAGCACCGCCCAAACAGGGAATCAGCCCCAGCATTTT	CASSTAQTGNQPQHF	-	TRBV28	TRBJ1-5	-	15
TGTGCCAGCAGCTTTAAGGCCGGGACAGGACCTTCCTACGAGCAGTACTTC	CASSFKAGTGPSYEQYF	TRBD1	TRBV7-9	TRBJ2-7	few	17
TGTGCCAGCAGTGAGACACCAGGCCATGGCTACACCTTC	CASSETPGHGYTF	-	TRBV6-1	TRBJ1-2	-	13
TGCGGTGCTAGACTCGGCGGTCCCTACAATGAGCAGTTCTTC	CGARLGGPYNEQFF	-	TRBV20-1	TRBJ2-1	-	14
TGCGCCAGCAGCACCACAGGGGGCCGGGGAGAGACCCAGTACTTC	CASSTTGGRGETQYF	TRBD1	TRBV5-1	TRBJ2-5	-	15
TGTGCCAGCAGCCACCGCAGACAGGGGAGTGGAGCCAAAAACATTCAGTACTTC	CASSHRRQGSGAKNIQYF	TRBD1	TRBV7-2	TRBJ2-4	-	18